Each of the 12 T cell receptor beta chains below was sequenced from the same sample in a study of molecular identifiers for immune sequencing clone quantification (dated 2018 in TCRdb). The library was produced with PCR. Sequencing instrument: NextSeq 500. In TCRdb, the public reads were trimmed at Q25 with fastp and aligned with MiXCR, with productive beta chains retained. Rows are unified per CDR3 protein, each entry keeping the most common DNA and genes. Counted in this sample were around 100,000 distinct CDR3 sequences; approximately 40% of them appeared once. In total, the top ten clones hold 4% to 4.5% of the sample. Sequenced sample: naive CD8+ T cells from blood, with Jurkat cell RNA spiked in. Reading the label with the study, this specimen's cell subset or site is: FACS-sorted CD8+CD4-CCR7+CD45RA+ naive T cells. The receptors stem from a human donor in good health. Some libraries in this study had Jurkat cell RNA spiked in.

This rearrangement joins TRBV29-1 to TRBJ2-6; D not resolved. The V end was cut by 5 bases, the J end by 2 bases, with 4 bases between. The V gene's germline CDR1 is SQVTM and CDR2 ANQGSEA. This CDR3 has 12 residues. The CDR3 is CSVLTGANVLTF. The CDR3 DNA is TGCAGCGTTCTTACTGGGGCCAACGTCCTGACTTTC.

Turning to this clonotype: The conserved phenylalanine or tryptophan normally closing the CDR3 is absent here, so this likely arose from a read error. The J gene is TRBJ1-5, the V gene TRBV12-3 or TRBV12-4, with TRBD1 matching 8 bases. The V and J ends lost 2 bases and 5 bases, in that order; junction bases with no gene match: 8. The CDR3 length is 16 residues. CDR3 nucleotides: TGTGCCAGCAGTTTAAGTGGACAGGGCTGGGATCAGCCCCAGCATCTT. It translates to CASSLSGQGWDQPQHL.

As concerns this clonotype: Mismatch with germline at one junction end may stem from a read error. V and J are TRBV28 and TRBJ2-5; perhaps TRBD1 as D (5 bases). The CDR3 is 13 residues long. Germline-derived CDR1 and CDR2 are MDHEN and SYDVKM. The CDR3 DNA follows: TGTGCCTGCAGACAGAACGGACAAGAGACCCAGCACTTC. This encodes CACRQNGQETQHF.

This clonotype has more than one count but fewer than ten. The chain employs TRBV6-4 and TRBJ2-3, with a tentative D call TRBD1 (5 bases). The CDR3 is made up of 15 amino acids. Germline V lookup: CDR1 MRHNA, CDR2 SNTAGT. The ends were cut back, 6 bases at V and 2 bases at J, with 15 bases in the middle. As DNA, the CDR3 is TGTGCCAGCAGCCCCGCGGAAGGGGACACAGATACGCAGTATTTT. Its protein is CASSPAEGDTDTQYF.

This clonotype was observed a few times. This may come from a read error, since a much larger clone is one base off. CDR3 residues: CASSPPGDGEQCF. In DNA form, the CDR3 reads TGTGCCAGCAGCCCCCCCGGGGATGGAGAGCAGTGCTTC. J is TRBJ2-7 and V is TRBV7-2; D possibly corresponds to TRBD2 (5 bases). Germline values: CDR1 SGHTA, CDR2 FQGNSA. This CDR3 comprises 13 residues.

Note on this clonotype: Given the absence of the conserved phenylalanine or tryptophan at the CDR3 end, a read error is likely. The rearrangement joins TRBV4-2 to TRBJ2-5; D ambiguous. This CDR3 is 11 amino acids long. V was trimmed by 1 base and J by 7 bases, leaving 4 bases between them. Germline V gene data show CDR1 as LGHNA and CDR2 as YNFKEQ. DNA of the CDR3: TGTGCCAGCAGCCAAGCAGCGACCCAGTACATC. This translates into CASSQAATQYI.

The V gene is TRBV4-2, the J gene TRBJ2-7, with 10 bases fitting TRBD1. The germline CDR1 and CDR2 sequences are LGHNA and YNFKEQ. This CDR3 has 15 amino acids. With 2 bases clipped from V and 3 bases from J, the junction kept 4 bases outside the gene matches. Here the CDR3 reads CASSQLGQGVYEQYF. CDR3 DNA: TGTGCCAGCAGCCAATTAGGACAGGGGGTCTACGAGCAGTACTTC.

On this clonotype itself: Lacking the conserved final phenylalanine or tryptophan, this CDR3 likely reflects a read error. CDR3 sequence: CASSHWSQETQYI. The CDR3 DNA is TGTGCCAGCAGCCATTGGAGTCAAGAGACCCAGTACATC. The rearrangement joins TRBV11-2 to TRBJ2-5, with D unresolved. Trimming took off 5 bases at V and 2 bases at J, with 9 bases between the two ends. Per the germline V gene, CDR1 is SGHAT and CDR2 is FQNNGV. The CDR3 sequence is 13 residues long.

This clonotype appeared many times. This sequence joins TRBV4-1 and TRBJ2-3; D gene unclear. Germline CDR1 is MGHRA and CDR2 is YSYEKL. This CDR3 has 15 residues. V lost 4 bases and J 4 bases, leaving 15 bases between the germline ends. CDR3 in DNA: TGCGCCAGCAGCCTGGATGATAGGGATCCAGATACGCAGTATTTT. Translated, it gives CASSLDDRDPDTQYF.

This clonotype was picked up one time. A much more abundant neighbour one base away suggests this may be a read error. The gene calls are TRBV9 and TRBJ2-4, with D perhaps matching TRBD2 (5 bases). Germline loops: CDR1 SGDLS, CDR2 YYNGEE. The V end lost 0 bases, the J end lost 14 bases, and 12 bases lay between the germline ends. The CDR3 totals 12 residues. CDR3 loop: CASSVDGRGEYF. CDR3 nucleotide sequence: TGTGCCAGCAGCGTAGACGGCCGGGGTGAGTACTTC.

This chain connects TRBV27 to TRBJ1-1; tentatively, D is TRBD1 (5 bases). Germline V gives CDR1 MNHEY, CDR2 SMNVEV (reference sequence). This CDR3 has 15 residues. V lost 6 bases and J lost 6, with 20 bases in between. The CDR3 coding sequence is TGTGCCAGCAGATTAGGAGTGGGGGTAAGGGCTGAAGCTTTCTTT. Translation gives CASRLGVGVRAEAFF.

Regarding this clonotype: A much larger clone differs from this one at a single base, so this may be a read error. This rearrangement joins TRBV12-3 or TRBV12-4 to TRBJ2-7, with a possible D match to TRBD2 (5 bases). The V end lost 5 bases, the J end lost 6 bases, and 14 bases lay between the germline ends. The CDR3 covers 13 residues. The CDR3 here is CASSLSRGAEQYF. In nucleotides, the CDR3 is TGTGCCAGCAGTCTATCCCGGGGAGCCGAGCAGTACTTC.